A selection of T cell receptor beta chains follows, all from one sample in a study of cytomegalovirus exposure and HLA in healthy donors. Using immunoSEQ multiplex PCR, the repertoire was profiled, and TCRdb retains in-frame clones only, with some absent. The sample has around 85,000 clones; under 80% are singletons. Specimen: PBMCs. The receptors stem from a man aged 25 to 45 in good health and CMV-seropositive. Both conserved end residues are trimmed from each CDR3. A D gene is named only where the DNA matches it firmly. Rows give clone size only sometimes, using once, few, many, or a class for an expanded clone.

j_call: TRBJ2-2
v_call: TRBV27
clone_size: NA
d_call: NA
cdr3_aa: ASSRQMSGRRANTGELF

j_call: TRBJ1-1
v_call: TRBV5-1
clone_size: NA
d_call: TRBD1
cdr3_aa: ASSGTVNTEAF

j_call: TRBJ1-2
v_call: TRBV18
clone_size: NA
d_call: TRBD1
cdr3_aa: ASSPVRGPYGYT

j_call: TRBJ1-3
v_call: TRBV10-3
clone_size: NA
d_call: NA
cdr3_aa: AISDGGAGNTIY

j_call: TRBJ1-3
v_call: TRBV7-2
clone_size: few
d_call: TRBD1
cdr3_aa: ASSLAGTGSGNTIY

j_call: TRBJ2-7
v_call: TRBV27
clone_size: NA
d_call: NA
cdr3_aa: ASSYQGSTYEQY

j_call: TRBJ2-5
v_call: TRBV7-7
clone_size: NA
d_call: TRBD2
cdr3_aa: ASSRGASGSSETQY

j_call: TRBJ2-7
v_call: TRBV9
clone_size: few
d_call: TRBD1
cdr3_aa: ASSDGQGEREQY

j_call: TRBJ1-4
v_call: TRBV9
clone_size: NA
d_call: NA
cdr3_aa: ASSVAIGGSEKLF

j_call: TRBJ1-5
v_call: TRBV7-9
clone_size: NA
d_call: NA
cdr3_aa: ASSLGQRNQPQH

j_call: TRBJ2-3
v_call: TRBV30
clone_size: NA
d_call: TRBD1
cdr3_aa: AWSGQGPDTQY

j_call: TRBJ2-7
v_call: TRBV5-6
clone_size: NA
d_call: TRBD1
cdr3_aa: ASSLGQGAYEQY

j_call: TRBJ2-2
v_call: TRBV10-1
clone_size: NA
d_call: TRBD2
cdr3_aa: ASSEALAGDTGELF

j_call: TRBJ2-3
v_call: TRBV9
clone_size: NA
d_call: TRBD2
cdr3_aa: ASSVSGGGGTDTQY

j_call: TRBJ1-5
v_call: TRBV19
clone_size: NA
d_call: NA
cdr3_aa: ASSILAGDLQEPQH

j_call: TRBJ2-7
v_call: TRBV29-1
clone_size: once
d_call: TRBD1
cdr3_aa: SVEILGQPYEQY

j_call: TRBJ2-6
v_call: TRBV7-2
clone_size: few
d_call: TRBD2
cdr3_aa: ASSTSGGSGANVLT

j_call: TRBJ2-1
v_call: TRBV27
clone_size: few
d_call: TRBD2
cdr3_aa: ASRITSGRRNEQF

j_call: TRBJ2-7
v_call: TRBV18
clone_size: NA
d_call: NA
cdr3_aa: ASSYSTGSEQY

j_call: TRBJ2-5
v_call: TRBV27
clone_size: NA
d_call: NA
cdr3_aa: ASSSTGPWETQY

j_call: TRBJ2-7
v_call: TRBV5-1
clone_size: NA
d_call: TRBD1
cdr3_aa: ASSSAGGQSSYEQY

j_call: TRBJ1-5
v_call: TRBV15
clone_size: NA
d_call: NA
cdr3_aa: ATSRERAQRGNQPQH

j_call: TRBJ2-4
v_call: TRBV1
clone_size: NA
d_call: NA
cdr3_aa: TSRTYTRENIQY

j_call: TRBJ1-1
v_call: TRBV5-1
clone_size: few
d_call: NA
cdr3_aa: ASSLSVGGSPEAF

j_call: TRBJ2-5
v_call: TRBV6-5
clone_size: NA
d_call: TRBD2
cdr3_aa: ASSYSQTSLAETQY

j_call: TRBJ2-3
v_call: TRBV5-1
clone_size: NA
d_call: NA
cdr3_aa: ASSLVGGRDTQY

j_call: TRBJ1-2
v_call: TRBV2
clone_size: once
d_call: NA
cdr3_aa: ASIDGGLGYGYT

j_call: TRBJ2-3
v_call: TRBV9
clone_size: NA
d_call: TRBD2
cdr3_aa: ASRRESTDTQY

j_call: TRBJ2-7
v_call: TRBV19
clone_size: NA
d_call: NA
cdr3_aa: ASSITASVGEQY

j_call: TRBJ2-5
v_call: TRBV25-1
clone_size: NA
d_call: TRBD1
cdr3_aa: ASSRDRTYQETQY

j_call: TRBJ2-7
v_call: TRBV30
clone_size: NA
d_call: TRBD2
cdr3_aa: ACLAGDIYEQY

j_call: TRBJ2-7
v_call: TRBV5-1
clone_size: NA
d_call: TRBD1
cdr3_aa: ASSSAETGGVLEQY

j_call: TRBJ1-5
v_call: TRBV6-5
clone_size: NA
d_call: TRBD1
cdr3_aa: ASSQDRGQPQH

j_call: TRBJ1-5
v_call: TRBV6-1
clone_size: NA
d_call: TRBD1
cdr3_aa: ASSEGTGGFNQPQH

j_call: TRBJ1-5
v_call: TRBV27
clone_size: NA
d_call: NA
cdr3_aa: ASSLRGFPDQPQH

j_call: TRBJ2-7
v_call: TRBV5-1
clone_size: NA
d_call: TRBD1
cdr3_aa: ASSLRQGEDEQY

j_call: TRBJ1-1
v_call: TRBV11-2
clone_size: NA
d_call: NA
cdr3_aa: ASSLLSFRELAEAF

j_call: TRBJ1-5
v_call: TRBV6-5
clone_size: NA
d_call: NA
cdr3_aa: ASSYYPSGGQPQH

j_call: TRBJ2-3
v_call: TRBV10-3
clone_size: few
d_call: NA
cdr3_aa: AISVGSDSTDTQY

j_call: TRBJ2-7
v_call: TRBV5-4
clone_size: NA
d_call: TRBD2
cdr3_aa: ASSLGLAGGSTSYEQY

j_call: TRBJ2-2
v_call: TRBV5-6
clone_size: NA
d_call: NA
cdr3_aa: ASSFATDANTGELF

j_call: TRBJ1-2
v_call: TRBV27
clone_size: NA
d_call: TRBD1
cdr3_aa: ASSGTGGPYGYT

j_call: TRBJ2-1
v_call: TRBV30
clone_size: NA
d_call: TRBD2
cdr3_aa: AWSVGTSGRNEQF

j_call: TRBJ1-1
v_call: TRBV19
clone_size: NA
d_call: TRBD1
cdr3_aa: ASSISGTGVNTEAF

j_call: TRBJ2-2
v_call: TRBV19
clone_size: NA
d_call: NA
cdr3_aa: ASSSQGNTGELF

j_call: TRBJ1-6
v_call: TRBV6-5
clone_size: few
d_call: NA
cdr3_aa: ASKRGKDSPLH